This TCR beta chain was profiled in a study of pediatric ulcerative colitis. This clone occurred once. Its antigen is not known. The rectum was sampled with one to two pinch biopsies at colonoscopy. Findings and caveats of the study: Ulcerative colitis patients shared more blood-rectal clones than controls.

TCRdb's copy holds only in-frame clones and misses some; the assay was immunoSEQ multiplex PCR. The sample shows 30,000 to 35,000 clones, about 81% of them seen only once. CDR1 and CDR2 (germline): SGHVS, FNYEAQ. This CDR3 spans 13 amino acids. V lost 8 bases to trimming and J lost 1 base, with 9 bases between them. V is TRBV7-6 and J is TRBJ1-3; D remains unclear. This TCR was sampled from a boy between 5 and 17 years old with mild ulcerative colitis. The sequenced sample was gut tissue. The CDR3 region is CASGLSSGNTIYF. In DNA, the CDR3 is TGTGCCAGCGGGCTTTCATCTGGAAACACCATATATTTT.